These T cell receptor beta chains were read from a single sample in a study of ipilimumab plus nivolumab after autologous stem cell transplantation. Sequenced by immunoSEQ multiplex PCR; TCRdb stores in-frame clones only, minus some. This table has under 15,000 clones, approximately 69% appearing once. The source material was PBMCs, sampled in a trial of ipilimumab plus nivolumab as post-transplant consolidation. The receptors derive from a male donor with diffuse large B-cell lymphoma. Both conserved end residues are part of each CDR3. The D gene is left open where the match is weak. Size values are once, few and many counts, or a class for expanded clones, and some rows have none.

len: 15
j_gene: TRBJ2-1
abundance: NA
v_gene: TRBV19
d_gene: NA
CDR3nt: TGTGCCAGTGCTTTCGTTTTTCGGAGCAACAATGAGCAGTTCTTC
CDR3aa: CASAFVFRSNNEQFF

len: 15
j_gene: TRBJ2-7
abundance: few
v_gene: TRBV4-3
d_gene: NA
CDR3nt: TGCGCCAGCAGCCCCGGACGGGCAGTCTTCAACGAGCAGTACTTC
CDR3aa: CASSPGRAVFNEQYF

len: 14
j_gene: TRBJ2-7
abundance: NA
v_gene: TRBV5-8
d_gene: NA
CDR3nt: TGTGCCAGCAGCTTGGGGGGTTTCCCTCACGAGCAGTACTTC
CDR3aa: CASSLGGFPHEQYF

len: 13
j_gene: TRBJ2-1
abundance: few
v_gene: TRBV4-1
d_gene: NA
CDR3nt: TGCGCCAGCAGCCAAGAGGGCTACAATGAGCAGTTCTTC
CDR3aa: CASSQEGYNEQFF

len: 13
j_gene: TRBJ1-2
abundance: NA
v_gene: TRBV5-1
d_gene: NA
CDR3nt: TGCGCCAGCAGCTATCGGGGGGCAGAGGGCTACACCTTC
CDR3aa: CASSYRGAEGYTF

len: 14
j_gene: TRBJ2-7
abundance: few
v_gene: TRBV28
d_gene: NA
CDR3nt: TGTGCCAGCAGTCCCCATCAGGGGACCTACGAGCAGTACTTC
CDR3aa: CASSPHQGTYEQYF

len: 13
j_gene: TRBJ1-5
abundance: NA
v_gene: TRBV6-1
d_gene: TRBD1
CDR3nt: TGTGCCAGTGACAGGGAGCCTAATCAGCCCCAGCATTTT
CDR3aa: CASDREPNQPQHF

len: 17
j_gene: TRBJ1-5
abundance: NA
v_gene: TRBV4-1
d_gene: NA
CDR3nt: TGCGCCAGCAGCCAAGGCTTACAGGGCTTGGGGGATCAGCCCCAGCATTTT
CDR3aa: CASSQGLQGLGDQPQHF

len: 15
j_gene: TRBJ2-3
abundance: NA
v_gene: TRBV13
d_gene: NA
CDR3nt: TGTGCCAGCAGCTTAAGGGCCGGATTGACAGATACGCAGTATTTT
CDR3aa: CASSLRAGLTDTQYF

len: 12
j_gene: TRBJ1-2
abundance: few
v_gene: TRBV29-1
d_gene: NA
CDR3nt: TGCAGCGTTGCGCTGGGGGCGGGTGGCTACACCTTC
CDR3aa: CSVALGAGGYTF

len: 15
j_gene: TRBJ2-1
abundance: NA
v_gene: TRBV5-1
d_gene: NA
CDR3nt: TGCGCCAGCAGCTTGGCAGGGGTAGGAATCAATGAGCAGTTCTTC
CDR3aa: CASSLAGVGINEQFF

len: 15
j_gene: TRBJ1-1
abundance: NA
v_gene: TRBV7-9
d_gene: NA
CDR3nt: TGTGCCAGCAGCTATCAACAGCTCATGAACACTGAAGCTTTCTTT
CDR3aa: CASSYQQLMNTEAFF

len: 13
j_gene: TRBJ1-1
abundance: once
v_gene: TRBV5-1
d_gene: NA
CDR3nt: TGCGCCAGCAGCTTGGTGGGGCAGACTGAAGCTTTCTTT
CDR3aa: CASSLVGQTEAFF